The entry that follows covers one T cell receptor beta chain sequence. Here immunoSEQ multiplex PCR was the method, and the copy in TCRdb shows in-frame clones only, minus some. The sample gives 15,000 to 25,000 clones, 88% of which show up once; over 8.5% is in the top ten. The record originates from a study of blood T cell repertoires in COVID-19. V dropped 5 bases and J dropped 0 bases, with 26 bases sitting between them. The CDR3 consists of 20 residues. Germline V lookup: CDR1 MNHNY, CDR2 SVGAGI (reference sequence). The receptor's source is a human donor in a cohort sampled during active COVID-19. Sequencing was carried out using peripheral blood. The chain employs TRBV6-6 and TRBJ1-3, with D unresolved. CDR3 in DNA: TGTGCCAGCAGTCGATTACGGGTTTTGGCTCAAGTTAACTCTGGAAACACCATATATTTT. Protein: CASSRLRVLAQVNSGNTIYF.